This note documents a single T cell receptor (beta chain) sequence. The record originates from a study of blood T cell repertoires in COVID-19. Study-level background: COVID-19 samples collected from the United States, Italy and Spain covered acute and convalescent phases.

As originally analysed: Reference gene primer amplification gave estimated nucleated cell counts. Measured with immunoSEQ multiplex PCR; TCRdb has only the in-frame clones, and not every one. V and J calls and clone size are given by that table; D and trimming were obtained from the DNA. This table has hundreds of thousands of clones, 85% to 90% appearing once. Trimming left V 0 bases short and J 9 bases short, with 15 bases between. Germline CDR1 is LGHNA and CDR2 is YNFKEQ. This CDR3 spans 15 amino acids. Sequenced: peripheral blood. The chain employs TRBV4-2 and TRBJ2-1; D is possibly TRBD2 (6 bases). This TCR was recovered from a woman aged 50 to 60 with COVID-19, enrolled during active disease. The CDR3 region is CASSQDSTGGLEQFF. CDR3 nucleotides: TGTGCCAGCAGCCAAGATTCGACCGGAGGGCTTGAGCAGTTCTTC.